These 7 T cell receptor beta chains were sequenced from one sample in a study of radiation and T cells in renal cell carcinoma (dated by TCRdb to about 2020). The sample's time point label, decoded: baseline pretreatment blood. Explained via the paper, the treatment or condition label denotes: 15 Gy SBRT to primary tumor, nephrectomy 4 weeks later. Library creation used the immunoSEQ multiplex PCR assay. TCRdb mirrors the immuneACCESS table, restricted to in-frame sequences. Some clones are absent from its copies; in checked studies, under half trace to an unresolved V gene, and the reason for the others is unknown. Within this sample are about 140,000 clones, with around four fifths of them counted one time only. The biggest ten clones account for around a quarter of the sample. The material sequenced was blood, taken from a patient whose treatment included radiotherapy and nephrectomy. The source of these receptors is a woman aged 50 to 60 with renal cell carcinoma.

A few counts support this clone. This chain connects TRBV19 to TRBJ2-7, with D hard to call. V lost 6 bases to trimming and J lost 6 bases, with 15 bases between them. In germline, CDR1 is LNHDA, CDR2 SQIVND (reference sequence). The CDR3 is made up of 13 amino acids. CDR3: CASRSAGRGEQYF. The CDR3 DNA sequence: TGTGCCAGTAGGTCGGCAGGACGCGGCGAGCAGTACTTC.

The chain links TRBV30 to TRBJ1-4, with 8 bases lining up with TRBD1. Germline trimming cut 5 bases from V and 5 bases from J; bases unmatched to any gene: 10. The CDR3 is 15 amino acids. In germline, CDR1 is GTSNPN, CDR2 SVGIG (reference sequence). The CDR3 sequence is CAWAAPTGENEKLFF. DNA of the CDR3: TGTGCCTGGGCGGCCCCGACAGGGGAAAATGAAAAACTGTTTTTT.

The genes are TRBV7-9 and TRBJ2-7; TRBD2 matches at 8 bases. CDR1 SEHNR and CDR2 FQNEAQ come from the germline V gene (reference sequence). V gave up 1 base and J gave up 5 bases; unmatched junction bases: 10. There are 16 residues in the CDR3. CDR3 in DNA: TGTGCCAGCAGCTTAGGTGCCAGCGGGGGATATAACGAGCAGTACTTC. Its protein is CASSLGASGGYNEQYF.

V and J are TRBV11-2 and TRBJ1-5; D unresolved. The germline V gene encodes CDR1 SGHAT and CDR2 FQNNGV. The CDR3 runs to 13 residues. The V end was cut by 3 bases, the J end by 5 bases, with 8 bases between. CDR3 protein: CASSFLWDQPQHF. CDR3 DNA: TGTGCCAGCAGCTTTTTGTGGGATCAGCCCCAGCATTTT.

This clone was found a few times. The gene calls are TRBV7-9 and TRBJ2-2; no clear D gene. Trimming removed 4 bases at V and 2 bases at J, with 8 bases between. Germline CDR1 reads SEHNR; CDR2 reads FQNEAQ (reference sequence). The CDR3 covers 14 residues. The CDR3 DNA reads as TGTGCCAGCAGCTACGCTGGAAACACCGGGGAGCTGTTTTTT. This encodes CASSYAGNTGELFF.

The rearrangement uses TRBV19 and TRBJ2-2; a possible D gene is TRBD1 (6 bases). V lost 10 bases and J 3 bases, leaving 18 bases between the germline ends. The germline gives CDR1 LNHDA, CDR2 SQIVND (reference sequence). CDR3 length: 15 residues. CDR3 region: CATQRGQGYTGELFF. In DNA, the CDR3 is TGTGCCACCCAGAGAGGGCAGGGGTACACCGGGGAGCTGTTTTTT.

The V call is TRBV10-3, the J call TRBJ1-5; 9 positions agree with TRBD1. Germline values: CDR1 ENHRY, CDR2 SYGVKD. V was pared by 5 bases and J by 5 bases, with 4 bases of the junction left unmatched. This CDR3 has 14 residues. The CDR3 nucleotides are TGTGCCATCAGTACCGGGACAGGGTATCAGCCCCAGCATTTT. Encoded protein: CAISTGTGYQPQHF.